This TCR beta chain was identified during a study of cytomegalovirus exposure and HLA in healthy donors. The PCR ran on 60 Vbeta and 13 Jbeta primers. TCRdb keeps only in-frame clones here, not all; method: immunoSEQ multiplex PCR. The sample lists 110,000 or so clones; approximately 80% were seen once. Trimming cost V 2 bases and J 5 bases; bases outside gene matches: 7. CDR1 is LGHNA, CDR2 YNFKEQ, per germline. The CDR3 contains 15 residues. Material: PBMCs. This TCR derives from a woman between 25 and 40 years old in good health and CMV-seronegative. The chain is built from TRBV4-2 and TRBJ2-7, with 9 bases identical to TRBD1. CDR3 bases: TGTGCCAGCAGCCAACCTGCGGGACAGGGCCACGAGCAGTACTTC. Translated, it gives CASSQPAGQGHEQYF.